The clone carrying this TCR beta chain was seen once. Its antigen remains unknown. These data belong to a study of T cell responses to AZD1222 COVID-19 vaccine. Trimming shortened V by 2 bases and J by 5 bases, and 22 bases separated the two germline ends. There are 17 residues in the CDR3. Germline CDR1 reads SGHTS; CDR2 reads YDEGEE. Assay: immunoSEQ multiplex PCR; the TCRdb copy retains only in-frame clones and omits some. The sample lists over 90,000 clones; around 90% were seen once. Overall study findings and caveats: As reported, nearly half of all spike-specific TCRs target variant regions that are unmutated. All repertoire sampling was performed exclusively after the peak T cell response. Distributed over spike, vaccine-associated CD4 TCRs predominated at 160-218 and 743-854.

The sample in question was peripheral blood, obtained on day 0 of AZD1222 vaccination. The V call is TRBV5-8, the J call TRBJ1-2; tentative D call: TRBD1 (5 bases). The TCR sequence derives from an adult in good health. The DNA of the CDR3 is TGTGCCAGCAGCTTAGGACGATCCCCGGGACTAGGGTATGGCTACACCTTC. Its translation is CASSLGRSPGLGYGYTF.